The entry below describes one T cell receptor (beta chain). TCRdb keeps only in-frame clones here, not all; method: immunoSEQ multiplex PCR. The repertoire consists of fewer than 90,000 clones, with 87% occurring once and the leading ten covering over 20%. This record comes from a study of T cell responses to AZD1222 COVID-19 vaccine. The length of the CDR3 is 13 residues. V was cut by 3 bases and J by 3 bases, with 9 bases left in between. Germline V gene lookup returns CDR1 LGHNA and CDR2 YSLEER. The gene calls are TRBV4-3 and TRBJ2-7; D is uncertain. The source was peripheral blood, collected on day 0 of AZD1222 vaccination. The sequence came from an adult in good health. CDR3 DNA sequence: TGCGCCAGCAGCCACCGCCCTTACTACGAGCAGTACTTC. This codes for CASSHRPYYEQYF.